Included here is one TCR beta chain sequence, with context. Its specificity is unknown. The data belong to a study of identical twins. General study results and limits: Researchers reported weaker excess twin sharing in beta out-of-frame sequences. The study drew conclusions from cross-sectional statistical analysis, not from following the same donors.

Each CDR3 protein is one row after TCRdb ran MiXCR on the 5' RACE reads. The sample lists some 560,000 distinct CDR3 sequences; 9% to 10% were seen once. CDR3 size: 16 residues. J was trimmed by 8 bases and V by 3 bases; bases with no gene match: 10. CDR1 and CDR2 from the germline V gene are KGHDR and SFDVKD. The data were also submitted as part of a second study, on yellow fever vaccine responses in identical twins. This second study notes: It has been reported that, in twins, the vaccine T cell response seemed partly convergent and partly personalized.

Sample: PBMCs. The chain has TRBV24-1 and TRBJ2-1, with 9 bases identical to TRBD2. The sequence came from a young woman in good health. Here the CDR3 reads CATSDPGTSRVDEQFF. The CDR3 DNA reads TGTGCCACCAGTGATCCCGGGACTAGCAGGGTGGATGAGCAGTTCTTC.